The following is a T cell receptor beta chain sequence with its context. The target antigen is unknown. Germline V lookup: CDR1 SEHNR, CDR2 FQNEAQ (reference sequence). The CDR3 runs to 15 residues. V lost 5 bases and J 4 bases, leaving 15 bases between the germline ends. A multiplex PCR was run with 60 Vbeta primers and 13 Jbeta primers. Generated by immunoSEQ multiplex PCR, the TCRdb table keeps only in-frame clones and is missing some. The table shows about 160,000 clones, with nearly 80% occurring only once. The data originate from a study of cytomegalovirus exposure and HLA in healthy donors. General observations from the study: Later analysis placed DRB1 highest and HLA-C lowest in TCR association rates, which differed by HLA locus. Clonal expansion, a later analysis showed, was greater in HLA-associated TCR beta chains than in equally common others.

Material: PBMCs. The receptor's source is a woman between 45 and 65 years old in good health and CMV-seropositive. The V gene is TRBV7-9, the J gene TRBJ1-5, with D tentatively TRBD1 (5 bases). In DNA form, the CDR3 reads TGTGCCAGCAGCCGGCGGGACGGTGAAAATCAGCCCCAGCATTTT. Translation gives CASSRRDGENQPQHF.